These 22 T cell receptor beta chains were sequenced from one sample in a study of blood T cells in healthy people across ages. Combining a sample-barcoded 5' primer with a J-beta primer mix, a second PCR ran for roughly 7 to 12 cycles. TCRdb recomputed calls from the 5' RACE reads with MiXCR, one row per CDR3 protein. The table records approximately 400,000 distinct CDR3 sequences, roughly half of them present only once. The sample taken for sequencing was blood. The receptors shown here come from a man aged 60 to 69 in good health.

In its sample, this clonotype was seen once. The chain has TRBV6-5 and TRBJ2-7; no clear D gene. Trimming removed 6 bases from V and 0 bases from J, with 15 bases in between. The V gene's germline CDR1 is MNHEY and CDR2 SVGAGI. The CDR3 has 15 amino acids. Here the CDR3 DNA reads TGTGCCAGCAGGGGCGACTCGGTGAGCTCCTACGAGCAGTACTTC. It yields the protein CASRGDSVSSYEQYF.

This sequence joins TRBV7-3 and TRBJ2-5; 12 bases are a match to TRBD2. With V trimmed by 1 base and J by 11 bases, 17 bases remained unmatched. The CDR3 is made up of 18 amino acids. Germline loops: CDR1 SGHTA, CDR2 FQGTGA. In DNA form, the CDR3 reads TGTGCCAGCAGCTTAAGGCCTAGCGGGAGGGTTGAAGGGAATGAGCAGTACTTC. Amino acid sequence: CASSLRPSGRVEGNEQYF.

V is TRBV5-1 and J is TRBJ2-5; D remains ambiguous. The end of the DNA aligns better with TRBJ2-7, so the J call may be wrong. The CDR3 is made up of 15 amino acids. Germline CDR1 and CDR2: SGHRS and YFSETQ. The CDR3 is CASSWGRQRNYEQYF. DNA for the CDR3: TGCGCCAGCAGCTGGGGTCGGCAGCGAAACTACGAGCAGTACTTC.

This chain uses TRBV5-1 with TRBJ2-7; D might be TRBD1 (6 bases). Germline-derived CDR1 and CDR2 are SGHRS and YFSETQ. The V end lost 3 bases, the J end lost 0 bases, and 10 bases lay between the germline ends. The CDR3 extends over 14 amino acids. CDR3 nucleotides: TGCGCCAGCAGCTCCAGACAGGCCTCCTACGAGCAGTACTTC. It encodes CASSSRQASYEQYF.

The DNA of the CDR3 is TGTGCCAGCAGCCCCTATACTAGGGAAACAGATACGCAGTATTTT. This gives the protein CASSPYTRETDTQYF. The rearrangement links TRBV6-2 or TRBV6-3 to TRBJ2-3, with a possible D match to TRBD2 (5 bases). Germline values: CDR1 MNHEY, CDR2 SVGEGT. CDR3 size: 15 residues. Trimming took off 6 bases at V and 3 bases at J, with 16 bases between the two ends.

The table lists this clonotype with a few counts. The rearrangement uses TRBV5-1 and TRBJ2-5; the D gene is possibly TRBD2 (6 bases). The germline V gene has CDR1 SGHRS and CDR2 YFSETQ. The CDR3 sequence is 13 residues long. V lost 4 bases to trimming and J lost 2 bases, with 9 bases between them. The CDR3 coding sequence is TGCGCCAGCAGCCGGGAGAGTCAAGAGACCCAGTACTTC. Translation: CASSRESQETQYF.

This clonotype occurred a few times. V usage is TRBV12-3 or TRBV12-4 and J usage is TRBJ1-2; 12 bases map to TRBD1. This CDR3 is 13 amino acids long. The V and J ends lost 5 bases and 10 bases, in that order; junction bases with no gene match: 5. The CDR3 nucleotides read TGTGCCAGCAGTCCTCCGGGACAGGGGGCCTACACCTTC. Translated, it gives CASSPPGQGAYTF.

This clonotype appeared many times. The chain links TRBV29-1 to TRBJ2-7; 7 bases align to TRBD2. Losses at the gene ends were 1 base for V and 5 bases for J; bases not matched to a gene: 2. The CDR3 length is 12 residues. The germline gives CDR1 SQVTM, CDR2 ANQGSEA. The chain's CDR3 is CSVEASGDEQYF. The CDR3 region has the DNA TGCAGCGTTGAAGCTAGCGGCGACGAGCAGTACTTC.

CDR3 residues: CASSSIGGQGTQGQYF. In nucleotides, the CDR3 is TGTGCCAGCAGTTCTATTGGGGGACAGGGCACTCAGGGGCAGTACTTC. The V and J genes are TRBV27 and TRBJ2-7; 9 nucleotides match TRBD1. The CDR3 covers 16 residues. The V and J ends lost 4 bases and 9 bases, in that order; junction bases with no gene match: 16. Germline loops: CDR1 MNHEY, CDR2 SMNVEV (reference sequence).

The CDR3 loop is CASSQDRPGRPYNEQFF. The CDR3 bases are TGTGCCAGCAGCCAAGATCGCCCCGGACGGCCCTACAATGAGCAGTTCTTC. The V and J genes are TRBV4-2 and TRBJ2-1; D uncertain. V lost 0 bases and J 2 bases, leaving 14 bases between the germline ends. The CDR3 length is 17 residues. The V gene's germline CDR1 is LGHNA and CDR2 YNFKEQ.

This clonotype was observed a handful of times. The chain employs TRBV10-3 and TRBJ2-1; 12 positions match TRBD1. CDR1 is ENHRY and CDR2 is SYGVKD in the germline V gene. V lost 4 bases and J lost 7; bases outside the gene matches: 8. The CDR3 covers 16 residues. Here the CDR3 DNA reads TGTGCCATCAGTGTAAATCCGGGACAGGGGGCAAATGAGCAGTTCTTC. Translation: CAISVNPGQGANEQFF.

Ten or more counts support this clonotype. This chain uses TRBV7-2 with TRBJ2-7; 8 bases match TRBD1. Germline CDR1 is SGHTA and CDR2 is FQGNSA. The CDR3 sequence is 14 residues long. V lost 5 bases to trimming and J lost 8 bases; unmatched junction nucleotides: 11. In DNA form, the CDR3 reads TGTGCCAGCAGCGTTTTAGACAGGGGAAGGCAGCAGTACTTC. It is translated as CASSVLDRGRQQYF.

This clonotype has more than one count but fewer than ten. The V gene is TRBV5-1, the J gene TRBJ2-5; 12 nucleotides align to TRBD2. The CDR3 is 14 residues long. Germline CDR1 SGHRS, CDR2 YFSETQ. V lost 4 bases to trimming and J lost 5 bases; unmatched junction nucleotides: 3. The CDR3 DNA reads TGCGCCAGCAGCACCGGGACTAGCGGGGAGACCCAGTACTTC. Its protein product is CASSTGTSGETQYF.

This chain joins TRBV29-1 and TRBJ2-1; TRBD1 is a possible D gene (6 bases). The CDR3 is made up of 11 amino acids. CDR1 and CDR2 (germline): SQVTM, ANQGSEA. Between the trimmed V and J ends, which lost 7 bases and 6 bases, there was a span of 10 bases. The DNA for the CDR3 is TGCAGCGCACAGGGCCGCAATGAGCAGTTCTTC. This codes for CSAQGRNEQFF.

The table lists this clonotype with a few counts. This chain uses TRBV2 with TRBJ2-1, with 9 nucleotides matching TRBD2. CDR3 length: 16 residues. J was trimmed by 1 base and V by 6 bases; bases with no gene match: 7. Germline assignment: CDR1 SNHLY and CDR2 FYNNEI. The CDR3, as DNA: TGTGCCAGCAGGGACTTCCTAGCGGGATCCTACAATGAGCAGTTCTTC. It codes for CASRDFLAGSYNEQFF.

Comment on this clonotype: This may be a read error: a much more frequent sequence differs by one nucleotide. The chain combines TRBV12-3 or TRBV12-4 with TRBJ2-3; D not resolved. The CDR3 consists of 13 residues. The V end was cut by 6 bases, the J end by 2 bases, with 9 bases between. CDR3 coding DNA: TGTGCCAGCAGAGGAGCGACCACAGATACGCAGTATTTT. This gives the protein CASRGATTDTQYF.

About this clonotype itself: Germline and junction disagree at one end, which may indicate a read error. The rearrangement uses TRBV28 and TRBJ2-7; no clear D gene. CDR1 is MDHEN, CDR2 SYDVKM, per germline. The CDR3 totals 16 residues. CDR3 in DNA: TGTGCCAGCAGTGTCCCCCGCAGGCGGCTCAACTACGAGCGGTACTTC. This translates into CASSVPRRRLNYERYF.

There are a few counts of this clonotype. The V and J genes are TRBV20-1 and TRBJ1-5, with 8 bases matching TRBD1. The J segment lost 3 bases and the V segment lost 6 bases, leaving 4 bases of the junction unmatched. The CDR3 has 13 residues. CDR1 and CDR2 (germline): DFQATT, SNEGSKA (reference sequence). The CDR3 bases are TGCAGTGCCGAGGACAGGGACAATCAGCCCCAGCATTTT. Translation gives CSAEDRDNQPQHF.

The chain has TRBV28 and TRBJ2-2; perhaps TRBD1 as D (6 bases). CDR3 length equals 15 residues. Germline CDR1 and CDR2: MDHEN and SYDVKM. Deletions cut 4 bases from V and 5 bases from J, with 14 bases between. The CDR3 protein is CASSSPGERTGELFF. CDR3 nucleotides: TGTGCCAGCAGTTCCCCAGGGGAGAGGACCGGGGAGCTGTTTTTT.

The rearrangement links TRBV27 to TRBJ2-6, with 10 bases matching TRBD1. This CDR3 has 17 amino acids. Per germline, CDR1 MNHEY and CDR2 SMNVEV (reference sequence). V dropped 1 base and J dropped 6; count of bases not matched to a gene: 6. This CDR3 is CASSLLGTGDMANVLTF. CDR3 nucleotides: TGTGCCAGCAGTTTATTAGGGACAGGGGATATGGCCAACGTCCTGACTTTC.

The chain combines TRBV7-6 with TRBJ2-6; D perhaps matches TRBD1 (6 bases). The germline V gene has CDR1 SGHVS and CDR2 FNYEAQ. Trimming cost V 2 bases and J 2 bases, with 10 bases left between them. This CDR3 has 16 residues. CDR3 amino acids: CASSLNSGAGANVLTF. In DNA, the CDR3 is TGTGCCAGCAGCTTAAATTCAGGGGCTGGGGCCAACGTCCTGACTTTC.

The J gene is TRBJ1-2, the V gene TRBV29-1, with D uncertain. The V gene lost 7 bases and the J gene lost 8 bases, with 11 bases spanning the gap. The CDR3 spans 10 residues. Germline assignment: CDR1 SQVTM and CDR2 ANQGSEA. The CDR3 coding sequence is TGCAGCGCTGTAAATGGGGGCTACACCTTC. Residues: CSAVNGGYTF.